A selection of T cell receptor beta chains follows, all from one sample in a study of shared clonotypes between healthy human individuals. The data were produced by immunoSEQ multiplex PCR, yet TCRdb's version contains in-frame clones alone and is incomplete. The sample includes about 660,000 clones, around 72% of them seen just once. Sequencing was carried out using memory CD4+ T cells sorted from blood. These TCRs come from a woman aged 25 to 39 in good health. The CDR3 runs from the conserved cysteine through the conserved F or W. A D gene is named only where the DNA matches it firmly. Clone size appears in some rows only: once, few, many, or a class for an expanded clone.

TGCGCCAGCAGCTTGTCAGGGGTATGGATGAACACTGAAGCTTTCTTT,CASSLSGVWMNTEAFF,16,TRBV5-1,TRBJ1-1,.,few
TGTGCCAGCAAAGCGGGGGGCACAGATACGCAGTATTTT,CASKAGGTDTQYF,13,TRBV27,TRBJ2-3,TRBD2,.
TGTGCCAGCAGTTTAACAGGGAACTATGGCTACACCTTC,CASSLTGNYGYTF,13,TRBV28,TRBJ1-2,.,.
TGCGCCAGCAGTTCCGGACAGGAGGAGGAGACCCAGTACTTC,CASSSGQEEETQYF,14,TRBV10-1,TRBJ2-5,TRBD1,.
TGTGCCAGCAGTTTTAGTTCAGGGGGTGACACTGAAGCTTTCTTT,CASSFSSGGDTEAFF,15,TRBV27,TRBJ1-1,TRBD1,.
TGTGCCAGCAGTAGGAACGGTTACACAGATACGCAGTATTTT,CASSRNGYTDTQYF,14,TRBV28,TRBJ2-3,.,.
TGTGCCAGCAGCCCACTCCGGACAGGGGGCGGCACTGAAGCTTTCTTT,CASSPLRTGGGTEAFF,16,TRBV11-2,TRBJ1-1,TRBD1,.
TGTGCCAGCAGCCGGGGGGGTAGCGGAGCCAATGAGCAGTTCTTC,CASSRGGSGANEQFF,15,TRBV7-9,TRBJ2-1,TRBD2,.
TGTGCCAGCAGCCAACCTGATGGACTGCCCCAGATGTCGGAGCAGTTCTTC,CASSQPDGLPQMSEQFF,17,TRBV13,TRBJ2-1,.,.
TGTGCCAGCTCACCACCGATACTAGGAAACACTGAAGCTTTCTTT,CASSPPILGNTEAFF,15,TRBV18,TRBJ1-1,.,.
TGTGCCAGTAGTAAATCCGGGACCCCCGCGGGGACCCAGTACTTC,CASSKSGTPAGTQYF,15,TRBV19,TRBJ2-5,.,.
TGTGCCAGCAGCTTAATGTCGGGGGGTGGTCAGCCCCAGCATTTT,CASSLMSGGGQPQHF,15,TRBV7-2,TRBJ1-5,.,once
TGTGCCAGCAGCGCCCACCAGGGGGTGGAGGATGGCTACACCTTC,CASSAHQGVEDGYTF,15,TRBV9,TRBJ1-2,TRBD1,.
TGCAGCGTCGCTGGACAGTCCAACTATGGCTACACCTTC,CSVAGQSNYGYTF,13,TRBV29-1,TRBJ1-2,.,.
TGTGCCAGCAGACCCGTCAGCGGGGACCGCTACAATGAGCAGTTCTTC,CASRPVSGDRYNEQFF,16,TRBV27,TRBJ2-1,TRBD2,.
TGCGCCAGCAGCCAGGACAGGGGGCGTACAATTTCTGAAGCTTTCTTT,CASSQDRGRTISEAFF,16,TRBV5-1,TRBJ1-1,TRBD1,.
TGTGCCAGCACAGGGCAATATAAAACCGGACTGGACTATGGCTACACCTTC,CASTGQYKTGLDYGYTF,17,TRBV28,TRBJ1-2,.,.